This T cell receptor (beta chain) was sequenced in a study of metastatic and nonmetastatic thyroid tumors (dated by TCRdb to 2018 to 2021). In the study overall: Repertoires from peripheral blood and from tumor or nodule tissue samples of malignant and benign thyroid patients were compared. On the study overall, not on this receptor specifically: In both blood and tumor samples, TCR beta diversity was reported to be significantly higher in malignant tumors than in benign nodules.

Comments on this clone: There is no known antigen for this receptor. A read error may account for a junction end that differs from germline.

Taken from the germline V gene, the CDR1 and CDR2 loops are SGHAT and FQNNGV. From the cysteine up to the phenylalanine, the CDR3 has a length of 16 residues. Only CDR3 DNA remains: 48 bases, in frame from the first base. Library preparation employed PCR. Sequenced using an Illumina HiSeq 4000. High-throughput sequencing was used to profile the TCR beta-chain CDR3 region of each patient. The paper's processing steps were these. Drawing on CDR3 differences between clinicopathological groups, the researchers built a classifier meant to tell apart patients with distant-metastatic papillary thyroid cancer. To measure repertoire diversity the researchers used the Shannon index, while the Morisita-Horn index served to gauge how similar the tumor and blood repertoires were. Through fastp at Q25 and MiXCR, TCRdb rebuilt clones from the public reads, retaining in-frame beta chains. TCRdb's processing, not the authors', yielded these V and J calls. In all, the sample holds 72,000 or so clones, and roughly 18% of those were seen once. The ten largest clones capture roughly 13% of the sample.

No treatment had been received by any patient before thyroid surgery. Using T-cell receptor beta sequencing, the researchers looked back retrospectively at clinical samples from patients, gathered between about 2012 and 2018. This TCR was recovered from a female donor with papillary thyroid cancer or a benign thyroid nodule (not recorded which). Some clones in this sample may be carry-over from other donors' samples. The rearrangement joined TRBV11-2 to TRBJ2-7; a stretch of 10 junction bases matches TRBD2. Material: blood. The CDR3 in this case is CVSSLDSSGSGREQYF. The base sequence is TGTGTCAGCAGCTTAGATTCTAGCGGGAGCGGGCGCGAGCAGTACTTC.